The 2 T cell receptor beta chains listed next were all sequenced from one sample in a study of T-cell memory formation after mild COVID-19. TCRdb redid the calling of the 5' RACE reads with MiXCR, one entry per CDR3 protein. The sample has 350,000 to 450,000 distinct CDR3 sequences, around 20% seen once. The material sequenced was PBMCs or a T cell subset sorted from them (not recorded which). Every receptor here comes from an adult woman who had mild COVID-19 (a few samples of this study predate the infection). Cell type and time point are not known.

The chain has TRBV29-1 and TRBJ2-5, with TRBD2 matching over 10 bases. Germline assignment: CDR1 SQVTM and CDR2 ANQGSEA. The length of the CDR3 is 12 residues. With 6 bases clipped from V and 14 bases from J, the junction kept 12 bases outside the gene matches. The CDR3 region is CSVIAGGPPDYF. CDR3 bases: TGCAGCGTCATAGCGGGAGGTCCCCCCGACTACTTC.

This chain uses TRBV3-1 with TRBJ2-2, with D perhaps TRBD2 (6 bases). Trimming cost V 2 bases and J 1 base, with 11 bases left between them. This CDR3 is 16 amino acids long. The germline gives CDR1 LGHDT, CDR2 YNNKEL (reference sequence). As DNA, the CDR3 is TGTGCCAGCAGCCAACTCGGGACTTTGAACACCGGGGAGCTGTTTTTT. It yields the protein CASSQLGTLNTGELFF.